This T cell receptor beta chain was captured by sequencing in a study of beta chain features in type 1 diabetes. This clone was detected a few times. Its antigen is not known. Study results and limitations: TCRB CDR3s from Type 1 diabetes patients were moderately but significantly shorter in all four CD4+ subsets.

The V gene's germline CDR1 is MNHEY and CDR2 SMNVEV (reference sequence). J lost 10 bases, V lost 4 bases, and 13 bases had no gene match. The CDR3 is 15 amino acids. Since all of the isolated RNA was reverse transcribed, expressed TCRB transcripts were what got sequenced. Profiled with immunoSEQ multiplex PCR; TCRdb holds only in-frame clones, not every one. The sample consists of hundreds of thousands of clones, approximately 9.7% of them appearing once. The receptor was derived from a man younger than 45 with type 1 diabetes. Sequencing was carried out using central memory CD4+ T cells from blood. The rearrangement links TRBV27 to TRBJ1-1, with 9 bases that match TRBD1. CDR3 sequence reads: CASSSTWTGAVVAFF. DNA of the CDR3: TGTGCCAGCAGTTCGACCTGGACAGGGGCGGTGGTAGCTTTCTTT.